A single sample is the source of the 8 T cell receptor beta chains below, sequenced in a study of graft-versus-host responses after intestinal transplantation. The data were produced by immunoSEQ multiplex PCR, yet TCRdb's version contains in-frame clones alone and is incomplete. The sample yields about 93,000 clones, approximately 92% seen once. Their cognate antigens are unknown. Sequenced material: unstimulated CD8+ T cells sorted from spleen or lymph node cells, taken before intestinal transplant. The receptors shown here come from a human donor who received an intestinal transplant.

A remark on this clone: Its ends do not fully match the called genes, so a read error is possible. Other DNA sequences in this specimen translate into the identical CDR3. V is TRBV27 and J is TRBJ1-1; 7 bases agree with TRBD1. Looked up from germline, CDR1 is MNHEY and CDR2 is SMNVEV (reference sequence). The CDR3 is made up of 18 amino acids. CDR3: CASSLSRGQVGMNTEAFF. CDR3 DNA: TGTGCTAGCAGTTTATCGCGAGGACAGGTCGGGATGAACACTGAAGCTTTCTTT.

This CDR3 reads CASSYSTQGVRGYTF. The CDR3 nucleotides read TGTGCCAGCAGTTACTCAACACAGGGGGTGAGGGGCTACACCTTC. This chain uses TRBV6-5 with TRBJ1-2; 8 bases agree with TRBD1. The germline V gene has CDR1 MNHEY and CDR2 SVGAGI. There are 15 residues in the CDR3. With V trimmed by 0 bases and J by 8 bases, 8 bases remained unmatched.

Only one count was recorded for this clone. The chain joins TRBV7-7 to TRBJ2-3; TRBD1 matches at 8 bases. Looked up from germline, CDR1 is SSHAT and CDR2 is FNYEAQ (reference sequence). The CDR3 contains 16 residues. The junction had 3 bases not matched to a gene; V was cut back by 0 bases and J by 1 base. Written as DNA, the CDR3 is TGTGCCAGCAGCTTAGCCTTGACAGGGGGCACAGATACGCAGTATTTT. Translation gives CASSLALTGGTDTQYF.

V gene TRBV4-3 combines with J gene TRBJ2-2; 7 bases map to TRBD2. Losses at the gene ends were 1 base for V and 0 bases for J; bases not matched to a gene: 5. Germline V gene lookup returns CDR1 LGHNA and CDR2 YSLEER. The CDR3 loop spans 17 amino acids. The CDR3 DNA sequence: TGCGCCAGCAGCCAAGTCGTACGGGGGGCGAACACCGGGGAGCTGTTTTTT. It is translated as CASSQVVRGANTGELFF.

CDR3 protein: CASSITSSYNEQFF. In DNA form, the CDR3 reads TGTGCCAGTAGTATCACTAGCTCCTACAATGAGCAGTTCTTC. The rearrangement uses TRBV19 and TRBJ2-1, with D maybe TRBD2 (5 bases). The CDR3 sequence is 14 residues long. Germline values: CDR1 LNHDA, CDR2 SQIVND (reference sequence). The V end lost 3 bases, the J end lost 0 bases, and 6 bases lay between the germline ends.

The chain is built from TRBV11-2 and TRBJ1-1; perhaps TRBD1 as D (6 bases). The CDR3 has 15 amino acids. The germline V gene encodes CDR1 SGHAT and CDR2 FQNNGV. V was pared by 2 bases and J by 2 bases, with 12 bases between. The CDR3 region has the DNA TGTGCCAGCAGCTTATACACAGGGCCCAACACTGAAGCTTTCTTT. As protein: CASSLYTGPNTEAFF.

The rearrangement joins TRBV4-2 to TRBJ2-1, with TRBD1 identical over 7 bases. The trim removed 0 bases at V and 0 bases at J, leaving 2 bases unmatched. The CDR3 totals 16 residues. Germline CDR1 is LGHNA and CDR2 is YNFKEQ. The CDR3 coding sequence is TGTGCCAGCAGCCAAGAGGGACAGCTCTCCTACAATGAGCAGTTCTTC. Amino acids: CASSQEGQLSYNEQFF.

The rearrangement uses TRBV27 and TRBJ2-7, with TRBD2 matching over 7 bases. With 8 bases clipped from V and 0 bases from J, the junction kept 7 bases outside the gene matches. Germline loops: CDR1 MNHEY, CDR2 SMNVEV (reference sequence). CDR3 length equals 14 residues. The CDR3 DNA follows: TGTGCCAGCGCTACCGGGGGGAGCTCCTACGAGCAGTACTTC. Translation gives CASATGGSSYEQYF.